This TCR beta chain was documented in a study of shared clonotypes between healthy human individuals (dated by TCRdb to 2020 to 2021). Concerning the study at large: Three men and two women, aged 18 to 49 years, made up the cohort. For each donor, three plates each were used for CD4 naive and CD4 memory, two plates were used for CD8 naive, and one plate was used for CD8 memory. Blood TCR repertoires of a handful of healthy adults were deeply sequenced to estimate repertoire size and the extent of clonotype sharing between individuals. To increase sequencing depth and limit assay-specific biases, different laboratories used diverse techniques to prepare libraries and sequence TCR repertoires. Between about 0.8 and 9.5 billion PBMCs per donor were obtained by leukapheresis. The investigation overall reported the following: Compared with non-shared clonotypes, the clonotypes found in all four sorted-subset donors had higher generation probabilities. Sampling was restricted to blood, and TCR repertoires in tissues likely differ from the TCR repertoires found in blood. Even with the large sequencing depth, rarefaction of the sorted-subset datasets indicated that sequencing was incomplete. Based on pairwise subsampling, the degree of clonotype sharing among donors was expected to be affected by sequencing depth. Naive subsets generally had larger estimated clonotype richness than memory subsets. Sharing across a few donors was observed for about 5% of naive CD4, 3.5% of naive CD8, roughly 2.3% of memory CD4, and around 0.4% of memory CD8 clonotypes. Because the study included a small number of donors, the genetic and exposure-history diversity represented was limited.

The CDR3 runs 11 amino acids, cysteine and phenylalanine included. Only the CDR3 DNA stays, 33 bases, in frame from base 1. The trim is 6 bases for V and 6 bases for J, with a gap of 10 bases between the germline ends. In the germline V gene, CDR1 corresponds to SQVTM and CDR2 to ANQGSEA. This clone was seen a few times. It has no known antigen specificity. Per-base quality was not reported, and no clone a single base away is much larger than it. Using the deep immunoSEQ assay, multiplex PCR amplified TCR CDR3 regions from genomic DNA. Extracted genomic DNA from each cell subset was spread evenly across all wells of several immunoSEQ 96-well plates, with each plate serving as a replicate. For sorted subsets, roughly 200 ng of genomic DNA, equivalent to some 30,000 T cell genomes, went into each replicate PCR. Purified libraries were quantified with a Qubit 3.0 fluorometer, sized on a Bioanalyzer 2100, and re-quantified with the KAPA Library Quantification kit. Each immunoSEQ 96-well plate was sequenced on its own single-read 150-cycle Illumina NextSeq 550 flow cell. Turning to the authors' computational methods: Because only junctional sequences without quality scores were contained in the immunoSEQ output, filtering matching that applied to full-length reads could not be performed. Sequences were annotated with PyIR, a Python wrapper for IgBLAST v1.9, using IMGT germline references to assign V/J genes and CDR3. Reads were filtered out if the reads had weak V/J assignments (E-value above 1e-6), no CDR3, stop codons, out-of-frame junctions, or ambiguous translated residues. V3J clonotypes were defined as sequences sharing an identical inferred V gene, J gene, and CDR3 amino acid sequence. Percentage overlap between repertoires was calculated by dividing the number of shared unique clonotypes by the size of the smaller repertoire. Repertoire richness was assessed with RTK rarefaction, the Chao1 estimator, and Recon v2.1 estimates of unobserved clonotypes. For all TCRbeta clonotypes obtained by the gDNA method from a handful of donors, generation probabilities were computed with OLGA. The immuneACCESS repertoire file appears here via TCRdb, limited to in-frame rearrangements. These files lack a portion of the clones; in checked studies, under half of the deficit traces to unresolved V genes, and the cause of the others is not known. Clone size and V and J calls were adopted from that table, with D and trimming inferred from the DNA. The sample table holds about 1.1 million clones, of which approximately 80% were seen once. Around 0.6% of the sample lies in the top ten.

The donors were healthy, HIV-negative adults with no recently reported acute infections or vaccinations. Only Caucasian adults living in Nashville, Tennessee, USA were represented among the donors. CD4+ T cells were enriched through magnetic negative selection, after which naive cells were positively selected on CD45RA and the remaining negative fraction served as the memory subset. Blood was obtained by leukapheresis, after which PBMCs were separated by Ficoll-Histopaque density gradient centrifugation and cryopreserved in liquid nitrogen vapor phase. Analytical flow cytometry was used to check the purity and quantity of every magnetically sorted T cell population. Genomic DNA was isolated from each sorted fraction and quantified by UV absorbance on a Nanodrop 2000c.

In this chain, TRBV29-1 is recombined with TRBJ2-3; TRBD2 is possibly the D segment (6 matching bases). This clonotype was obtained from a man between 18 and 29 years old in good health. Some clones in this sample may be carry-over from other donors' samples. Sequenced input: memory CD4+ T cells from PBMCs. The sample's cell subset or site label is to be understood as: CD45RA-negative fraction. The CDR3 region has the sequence CSVRDWDTQYF. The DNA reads TGCAGCGTGCGGGACTGGGATACGCAGTATTTT.